These T cell receptor beta chains were read from a single sample in a study of T cells in Graves' hyperthyroidism and ophthalmopathy. One entry per CDR3 protein, called by TCRdb with MiXCR from the multiplex PCR reads. Of around 300,000 distinct CDR3 sequences in the sample, roughly 20% were seen once. Sequencing was done on a sample of blood. The receptors here all came from a middle-aged man with Graves' ophthalmopathy. CDR3s include the opening cysteine and the closing phenylalanine or tryptophan. The D gene is left open where the match is weak. Clone sizes are given selectively: once, few, many, or a class where the clone is expanded.

CDR3,DNA,J,V,D,size
CASSLPSTGDEQFF,TGTGCCAGCAGCTTGCCCTCGACAGGGGACGAGCAGTTCTTC,TRBJ2-1,TRBV5-6,TRBD1,many
CASSEQGARFGAFF,TGTGCCAGCAGTGAACAGGGGGCGAGGTTTGGAGCTTTCTTT,TRBJ1-1,TRBV6-1,TRBD1,many
CAISDRAVDEQFF,TGTGCCATCAGTGACAGGGCTGTTGATGAGCAGTTCTTC,TRBJ2-1,TRBV10-3,-,few
CASSFSRKGTEAFF,TGTGCCAGCAGTTTCAGTCGCAAGGGGACTGAAGCTTTCTTT,TRBJ1-1,TRBV27,-,many
CASSDEGDAFF,TGTGCCAGCAGTGACGAGGGGGACGCTTTCTTT,TRBJ1-1,TRBV2,-,many
CASSYSRGTREQYF,TGTGCCAGCAGTTACTCGAGGGGGACAAGGGAGCAGTACTTC,TRBJ2-7,TRBV6-5,-,few
CASSQLTGLAGYNEQFF,TGTGCCAGCAGCCAGCTCACGGGACTAGCGGGGTACAATGAGCAGTTCTTC,TRBJ2-1,TRBV6-2/TRBV6-3,TRBD2,-
CASSPSLGSEQFF,TGTGCCAGCAGTCCGAGCCTCGGGAGTGAGCAGTTCTTC,TRBJ2-1,TRBV12-3/TRBV12-4,-,-
CAWRRSRNEQYF,TGTGCCTGGAGGCGTAGCCGGAACGAGCAGTACTTC,TRBJ2-7,TRBV30,-,many
CAIRDGTSGRNNEQFF,TGTGCCATCAGGGACGGGACTAGCGGGAGGAACAATGAGCAGTTCTTC,TRBJ2-1,TRBV10-3,TRBD2,-
CASSLAGDRGSYNEQFF,TGTGCCAGCAGTTTAGCGGGGGACAGGGGGTCGTACAATGAGCAGTTCTTC,TRBJ2-1,TRBV12-3/TRBV12-4,TRBD1,many
CSARAAASGNTIYF,TGCAGTGCTAGAGCTGCAGCCTCTGGAAACACCATATATTTT,TRBJ1-3,TRBV20-1,-,few
CATSENGKAFF,TGTGCCACCAGTGAAAACGGCAAAGCTTTCTTT,TRBJ1-1,TRBV24-1,-,-
CSAQSAQVNQPQHF,TGCAGTGCTCAAAGTGCGCAGGTTAATCAGCCCCAGCATTTT,TRBJ1-5,TRBV20-1,-,-
CASAKGGSTDTQYF,TGTGCCAGCGCGAAGGGAGGCTCCACAGATACGCAGTATTTT,TRBJ2-3,TRBV28,-,many
CAISPGQNTEAFF,TGTGCCATCAGCCCGGGACAGAACACTGAAGCTTTCTTT,TRBJ1-1,TRBV10-3,-,-
CASSLNSRGTRATGELFF,TGTGCCAGCAGTTTAAACTCCAGGGGCACGAGGGCCACCGGGGAGCTGTTTTTT,TRBJ2-2,TRBV27,-,few
CAISESSRGGSRDEQFF,TGTGCCATCAGTGAGTCGAGTAGGGGCGGGAGTAGGGATGAGCAGTTCTTC,TRBJ2-1,TRBV10-3,TRBD2,-
CASSLTGVNEQFF,TGTGCCAGCAGCCTTACGGGAGTCAATGAGCAGTTCTTC,TRBJ2-1,TRBV6-1,-,-
CASSYSAGASYGYTF,TGTGCCAGCAGTTACTCGGCAGGGGCAAGCTATGGCTACACCTTC,TRBJ1-2,TRBV6-5,-,-
CASSLVPGWGEETQYF,TGTGCCAGCAGCTTAGTCCCCGGATGGGGTGAGGAGACCCAGTACTTC,TRBJ2-5,TRBV7-8,-,-
CSVRTGSGADTQYF,TGCAGCGTTCGTACAGGGTCGGGCGCAGATACGCAGTATTTT,TRBJ2-3,TRBV29-1,-,-
CASSLYPVDGYTF,TGTGCCAGCAGTTTGTATCCCGTTGACGGCTACACCTTC,TRBJ1-2,TRBV12-3/TRBV12-4,-,many
CASSVAGTGDNEKLFF,TGTGCCAGCAGCGTAGCCGGGACAGGCGATAATGAAAAACTGTTTTTT,TRBJ1-4,TRBV9,TRBD1,-
CASSSASGRTDTQYF,TGTGCCAGCAGTTCTGCTAGCGGACGCACAGATACGCAGTATTTT,TRBJ2-3,TRBV27,TRBD2,many
CASSLVGGEYNEQFF,TGTGCCAGCAGTTTGGTAGGGGGCGAATACAATGAGCAGTTCTTC,TRBJ2-1,TRBV2,TRBD1,-
CASSPGFGSYEQYF,TGTGCTAGCAGCCCCGGTTTTGGTTCCTACGAGCAGTACTTC,TRBJ2-7,TRBV7-7,-,-
CSARPMSRGEETQYF,TGCAGTGCTAGACCCATGTCCAGGGGGGAAGAGACCCAGTACTTC,TRBJ2-5,TRBV20-1,-,many
CASSIPGQPKVYEQYF,TGTGCCAGCAGTATACCCGGACAGCCGAAGGTCTACGAGCAGTACTTC,TRBJ2-7,TRBV28,-,many
CASSLNLGLAVKTYEQYF,TGTGCCAGCAGCTTAAACCTCGGACTAGCGGTAAAAACCTACGAGCAGTACTTC,TRBJ2-7,TRBV11-1,TRBD2,-
CASSQGGLAAYNEQFF,TGCGCCAGCAGCCAGGGGGGACTAGCGGCGTACAATGAGCAGTTCTTC,TRBJ2-1,TRBV4-1,TRBD2,-
CAWSAKETQYF,TGTGCCTGGAGTGCCAAAGAGACCCAGTACTTC,TRBJ2-5,TRBV30,-,many
CATSAGTAYNEQFF,TGTGCCACCAGTGCCGGGACAGCCTACAATGAGCAGTTCTTC,TRBJ2-1,TRBV24-1,TRBD1,few
CASSLMTGPVYEQYF,TGTGCCAGCAGCTTAATGACAGGGCCGGTCTACGAGCAGTACTTC,TRBJ2-7,TRBV11-2,TRBD1,many
CASSQDRTSGKQTQYF,TGTGCCAGCAGCCAAGATCGGACTAGCGGGAAACAGACCCAGTACTTC,TRBJ2-5,TRBV3-1,TRBD2,-
CASSYRGSKNIQYF,TGTGCCAGCAGTTACAGGGGTTCCAAAAACATTCAGTACTTC,TRBJ2-4,TRBV6-5,-,-
CASYSPAASSYNEQFF,TGTGCCAGCTATTCCCCAGCGGCAAGCTCCTACAATGAGCAGTTCTTC,TRBJ2-1,TRBV12-3/TRBV12-4,-,many
CASSVTGTGLAGVTEQYF,TGTGCCAGCAGCGTCACAGGGACGGGCCTAGCGGGAGTTACGGAGCAGTACTTC,TRBJ2-7,TRBV7-3,TRBD2,many
CASSLMGNTIYF,TGTGCCAGCAGCTTGATGGGAAACACCATATATTTT,TRBJ1-3,TRBV5-5,-,-
CAWALLGGGELFF,TGTGCCTGGGCCCTCCTTGGTGGGGGGGAGCTGTTTTTT,TRBJ2-2,TRBV30,-,few
CASSTIFGYNQPQHF,TGTGCCAGTAGTACTATTTTTGGGTACAATCAGCCCCAGCATTTT,TRBJ1-5,TRBV19,-,-
CASSAPQVAKNIQYF,TGTGCCAGTAGTGCTCCACAGGTAGCCAAAAACATTCAGTACTTC,TRBJ2-4,TRBV19,-,many
CASSRGGGRVDEQYF,TGTGCCAGCAGCCGAGGCGGGGGGCGTGTGGACGAGCAGTACTTC,TRBJ2-7,TRBV3-1,TRBD2,many
CASSTTGTGGNSNQPQHF,TGTGCCAGTAGTACCACCGGGACAGGGGGAAATAGCAATCAGCCCCAGCATTTT,TRBJ1-5,TRBV19,TRBD1,many
CASSRSIDTQYF,TGCGCCAGCAGTCGGAGTATTGATACGCAGTATTTT,TRBJ2-3,TRBV10-2,-,few
CASSRRDFTDTQYF,TGTGCCAGCAGCCGCCGGGACTTCACAGATACGCAGTATTTT,TRBJ2-3,TRBV11-2,-,-
CASSKQGHTEAFF,TGTGCCAGCAGTAAACAGGGGCACACTGAAGCTTTCTTT,TRBJ1-1,TRBV6-1,TRBD1,few
CASSDRLAGGQFF,TGTGCCAGCAGTGACCGACTAGCGGGAGGGCAGTTCTTC,TRBJ2-1,TRBV6-1,TRBD2,-
CASSFPGEQFF,TGTGCCAGCAGTTTTCCGGGTGAGCAGTTCTTC,TRBJ2-1,TRBV12-3/TRBV12-4,-,many